These 16 T cell receptor beta chains came from one sample sequenced in a study of T-cell memory formation after mild COVID-19. One entry per CDR3 protein, called by TCRdb with MiXCR from the 5' RACE reads. Here the sample spans 430,000 or so distinct CDR3 sequences, roughly 25% being singletons. The sequenced material came from PBMCs or a T cell subset sorted from them (not recorded which). The source of these receptors is an adult woman who had mild COVID-19 (a few samples of this study predate the infection). Cell type and time point are not known.

In its sample, this clonotype was seen a few times. The chain is built from TRBV15 and TRBJ1-1; TRBD1 is a possible D gene (6 bases). The CDR3 loop spans 13 amino acids. Trimming pared 3 bases from V and 1 base from J, leaving 6 bases between. Germline CDR1 LNHNV, CDR2 YYDKDF (reference sequence). Written as DNA, the CDR3 is TGTGCCACCAGCAGGGGACAGAACACTGAAGCTTTCTTT. Translation gives CATSRGQNTEAFF. Looking up the rest from reference TRBV15 and TRBJ1-1 gives the full variable domain: DAMVIQNPRYQVTQFGKPVTLSCSQTLNHNVMYWYQQKSSQAPKLLFHYYDKDFNNEADTPDNFQSRRPNTSFCFLDIRSPGLGDTAMYLCATSRGQNTEAFFGQGTRLTVV.

This clonotype has only a few counts. This rearrangement joins TRBV9 to TRBJ1-4; 9 bases map to TRBD1. Trimming at V came to 0 bases and at J to 5 bases, leaving 5 bases not matched to a gene. Per the germline V gene, CDR1 is SGDLS and CDR2 is YYNGEE. The length of the CDR3 is 16 residues. The CDR3 region is CASSVDLGTGNEKLFF. CDR3 sequence (DNA): TGTGCCAGCAGCGTAGACCTTGGGACAGGGAATGAAAAACTGTTTTTT. The full variable domain, rest sourced from reference TRBV9 and TRBJ1-4, is DSGVTQTPKHLITATGQRVTLRCSPRSGDLSVYWYQQSLDQGLQFLIQYYNGEERAKGNILERFSAQQFPDLHSELNLSSLELGDSALYFCASSVDLGTGNEKLFFGSGTQLSVL.

This clonotype was seen a few times. This chain uses TRBV7-9 with TRBJ2-7; D uncertain. This CDR3 region has 15 residues. CDR1 is SEHNR, CDR2 FQNEAQ, per germline (reference sequence). V was shortened by 7 bases and J by 5 bases, with 21 bases between the two germline ends. The CDR3, as DNA: TGTGCCAGCACCACTTCTTCACTGTCCAGCGACGAGCAGTACTTC. Residues: CASTTSSLSSDEQYF. Combining the CDR3 with reference TRBV7-9 and TRBJ2-7 gives the whole variable domain DTGVSQNPRHKITKRGQNVTFRCDPISEHNRLYWYRQTLGQGPEFLTYFQNEAQLEKSRLLSDRFSAERPKGSFSTLEIQRTEQGDSAMYLCASTTSSLSSDEQYFGPGTRLTVT.

This clonotype was recorded a few times. The chain uses TRBV3-1 and TRBJ2-7; D ambiguous. V was shortened by 4 bases and J by 3 bases, with 10 bases between the two germline ends. Germline loops: CDR1 LGHDT, CDR2 YNNKEL (reference sequence). The CDR3 is 13 residues long. The CDR3 loop is CASSLLRNYEQYF. DNA for the CDR3: TGTGCCAGCAGCCTTCTACGTAACTACGAGCAGTACTTC.

The sample holds a few counts of this clonotype. This chain links TRBV7-2 with TRBJ2-3, with 11 bases that match TRBD2. The CDR3 runs to 17 residues. Germline V gene sequence: CDR1 SGHTA, CDR2 FQGNSA. V was clipped by 4 bases and J by 0 bases; unmatched bases: 6. The CDR3 spells CASSWTGTSGSTDTQYF. The CDR3 region has the DNA TGTGCCAGCAGCTGGACCGGGACTAGCGGCAGCACAGATACGCAGTATTTT.

This clonotype was observed a handful of times. The chain joins TRBV10-2 to TRBJ2-7; D uncertain. The CDR3 sequence is 13 residues long. Per the germline V gene, CDR1 is WSHSY and CDR2 is SAAADI. Trimming removed 4 bases at V and 4 bases at J, with 11 bases between. For the CDR3, the DNA is TGCGCCAGCAGTGTTACTGGACCTTACGAGCAGTACTTC. Translating gives CASSVTGPYEQYF.

This clonotype appeared many times. The rearrangement uses TRBV12-3 or TRBV12-4 and TRBJ2-1, with D perhaps matching TRBD2 (5 bases). V lost 1 base and J 12 bases, leaving 13 bases between the germline ends. The CDR3 is 13 amino acids. Written as DNA, the CDR3 is TGTGCCAGCAGTTTAGAATACGAGGGTTTGCAGTTCTTC. It encodes CASSLEYEGLQFF.

This chain uses TRBV3-1 with TRBJ1-1; D remains ambiguous. Trimming left V 2 bases short and J 0 bases short, with 4 bases between. Germline values: CDR1 LGHDT, CDR2 YNNKEL (reference sequence). The CDR3 is 13 residues long. The CDR3 DNA reads TGTGCCAGCAGCCAAACGGTGAACACTGAAGCTTTCTTT. It yields the protein CASSQTVNTEAFF.

The chain employs TRBV6-5 and TRBJ2-3; D remains unclear. V was cut by 6 bases and J by 2 bases, with 15 bases left in between. The germline V gene encodes CDR1 MNHEY and CDR2 SVGAGI. The CDR3 covers 15 residues. The CDR3 coding sequence is TGTGCCAGCAGCTCAAGGGCGCGGAACACAGATACGCAGTATTTT. This gives the protein CASSSRARNTDTQYF.

This clonotype was seen more than once but under ten times. Written as DNA, the CDR3 is TGTGCCACCAGCAAAGGACAGGGATGGAGTCAGCCCCAGCATTTT. The encoded protein is CATSKGQGWSQPQHF. This rearrangement joins TRBV15 to TRBJ1-5; 8 positions agree with TRBD1. Losses at the gene ends were 4 bases for V and 6 bases for J; bases not matched to a gene: 8. CDR3 length: 15 residues. Germline CDR1 is LNHNV and CDR2 is YYDKDF (reference sequence).

The rearrangement uses TRBV5-1 and TRBJ2-1; D may match TRBD1 or TRBD2 (5 bases each). Germline V gene lookup returns CDR1 SGHRS and CDR2 YFSETQ. The V gene lost 0 bases and the J gene lost 4 bases, with 14 bases spanning the gap. The CDR3 is made up of 16 amino acids. The CDR3 sequence is CASSLAGAVEYNEQFF. The DNA of the CDR3 is TGCGCCAGCAGCTTGGCCGGGGCAGTGGAGTACAATGAGCAGTTCTTC.

This clonotype came up many times. The V and J genes are TRBV6-5 and TRBJ1-4; 7 nucleotides line up with TRBD1. This CDR3 has 15 amino acids. Germline CDR1 is MNHEY and CDR2 is SVGAGI. Trimming at V came to 2 bases and at J to 5 bases, leaving 5 bases not matched to a gene. The CDR3 here is CASSYGTARNEKLFF. The CDR3 nucleotides are TGTGCCAGCAGTTACGGGACAGCGAGAAATGAAAAACTGTTTTTT.

This clonotype turned up a few times. The chain couples TRBV6-2 or TRBV6-3 to TRBJ2-1, with 7 bases matching TRBD2. Germline V CDR1 and CDR2: MNHEY, SVGEGT. The V gene end was trimmed by 6 bases and the J gene end by 5 bases; junction bases not matched to a gene: 4. CDR3 length equals 13 residues. The CDR3 loop is CASSGTTDNEQFF. The CDR3 nucleotides read TGTGCCAGCAGCGGGACTACCGACAATGAGCAGTTCTTC.

The chain uses TRBV30 and TRBJ1-1; 7 bases align to TRBD1. V lost 4 bases, J lost 0 bases, and 5 bases stayed unmatched. The CDR3 covers 14 residues. The V gene's germline CDR1 is GTSNPN and CDR2 SVGIG (reference sequence). The CDR3 nucleotides are TGTGCCTGGATTCCAGGGGGTATGAACACTGAAGCTTTCTTT. Protein product: CAWIPGGMNTEAFF.

The J gene is TRBJ1-1, the V gene TRBV20-1, with 8 bases that match TRBD1. Unmatched junction bases numbered 4, after V lost 6 bases and J lost 1 base. Germline lookup yields CDR1 DFQATT and CDR2 SNEGSKA (reference sequence). The CDR3 is 13 residues long. The CDR3 here is CSAGDRKNTEAFF. Written as DNA, the CDR3 is TGCAGTGCGGGGGACAGGAAGAACACTGAAGCTTTCTTT.

Only a few counts were recorded for this clonotype. The chain uses TRBV29-1 and TRBJ1-1; a possible D gene is TRBD1 (5 bases). The CDR3 runs 13 residues. V lost 7 bases to trimming and J lost 1 base, with 13 bases between them. The germline gives CDR1 SQVTM, CDR2 ANQGSEA. The CDR3 DNA sequence: TGCAGCGGGGCACGGACATCGAACACTGAAGCTTTCTTT. Residues: CSGARTSNTEAFF.